Detailed here is one TCR beta chain. The antigen is undetermined. The data derive from a study of graft-versus-host responses after intestinal transplantation. Study-wide background: The whole recipient group had anti-thymocyte globulin induction followed by tacrolimus and steroids for around three years.

V shed 0 bases, J shed 1 base, and the junction held 5 bases outside the gene matches. The CDR3 has 16 residues. Germline values: CDR1 LNHNV, CDR2 YYDKDF (reference sequence). Assay used: immunoSEQ multiplex PCR; TCRdb lists only in-frame clones, some missing. The sample records tens of thousands of clones, 80% to 95% being singletons. The sequenced sample was unstimulated CD4+ T cells sorted from spleen or lymph node cells, obtained before intestinal transplant. V is TRBV15 and J is TRBJ2-7; TRBD2 matches at 8 bases. This clonotype was sampled from a human donor who received an intestinal transplant. This chain's CDR3 is CATSRESGGLSYEQYF. The CDR3 region has the DNA TGTGCCACCAGCAGAGAAAGCGGGGGCCTGTCCTACGAGCAGTACTTC.